A selection of T cell receptor beta chains follows, all from one sample in a study of CD8 T cells in ankylosing spondylitis. TCRdb reanalysed the 5' RACE reads using MiXCR and keeps one entry per CDR3 protein. The sample yields some 270,000 distinct CDR3 sequences, more than 25% seen once. Sequenced material: blood, either unsorted or a sorted T cell fraction (not recorded which). Receptors originate from a male donor with ankylosing spondylitis or in good health (not recorded which). Each CDR3 is given with its conserved first and last residue. Fields, in order: V gene, D gene, CDR3 protein. The D gene is left open where the match is weak.

>TRBV6-1|.
CASSILGNGNTIYF
>TRBV20-1|.
CTWGGLWGQPQHF
>TRBV4-2|.
CASSQDINTIYF
>TRBV20-1|.
CSARGEGWYEQYF
>TRBV4-1|.
CASSQEPGAINYGYTF
>TRBV20-1|.
CSSGTPIDGNQPQHF
>TRBV7-9|.
CASSFTLASYTGELFF
>TRBV29-1|.
CSVLGAQYNEQFF
>TRBV4-2|.
CASSPGSNFQETQYF
>TRBV12-3/TRBV12-4|TRBD2
CASSLAGGRETQYF
>TRBV29-1|.
CSVATVLSNTEAFF
>TRBV20-1|TRBD1
CSAREGALGNTIYF
>TRBV28|.
CASTTRNDEQFF
>TRBV6-1|.
CASSRGTPTQETQYF
>TRBV20-1|.
CSANRGVSQETQYF
>TRBV20-1|.
CSASRGGSNTEAFF
>TRBV14|.
CASSNWESSYEQYF
>TRBV12-3/TRBV12-4|TRBD2
CASSPGLAGPQETQYF
>TRBV20-1|.
CSARGDTNQPQHF
>TRBV12-3/TRBV12-4|TRBD1
CASTQDRRETQYF
>TRBV3-1|TRBD2
CASSRSPWTSNEQYF
>TRBV5-1|TRBD1
CASSIADRVYEQYF
>TRBV6-5|TRBD2
CASSYSPRGGLYF
>TRBV6-1|.
CASSPPGGNTEAFF
>TRBV7-8|TRBD2
CASLGLAEGETQYF
>TRBV29-1|.
CSVGLPGQHEQYF
>TRBV5-1|.
CASSLEGVYSGNTIYF
>TRBV12-3/TRBV12-4|.
CASSFGVSYEQYF
>TRBV6-6|TRBD1
CATRGNYEQFF
>TRBV6-1|.
CASSPTLEGVRYEQYF
>TRBV12-3/TRBV12-4|TRBD1
CASSPGAGGPTDTQYF
>TRBV5-1|.
CASRFEQYF
>TRBV6-6|TRBD1
CASSDRASQPQHF
>TRBV4-2|.
CASSQETGYGETQYF
>TRBV20-1|TRBD1
CSASGDRGRQETQYF
>TRBV5-1|TRBD2
CASSLDLAGVSDTQYF
>TRBV15|TRBD1
CATSRDILGDRLNEQFF
>TRBV20-1|TRBD1
CSAREQGGANYGYTF
>TRBV20-1|TRBD2
CSARLAGDTIAKNIQYF
>TRBV5-1|TRBD1
CASSIGTGRIRSTDTQYF
>TRBV20-1|.
CSARDPVGAKETQYF
>TRBV30|TRBD1
CGLGQGLSEQYF
>TRBV10-2|.
CASSESQRSTDTQYF
>TRBV11-2|.
CASSLYGETQYF
>TRBV7-9|.
CASSLWSGDSGNTIYF
>TRBV10-1|.
CASSEVSGELFF
>TRBV6-6|.
CASSSLTGYTF
>TRBV29-1|.
CSVEAPSTGGEQFF
>TRBV2|.
CASLSGEYNEQFF
>TRBV29-1|.
CSVEAGEYNEQFF
>TRBV7-6|.
CASADKDRIYEQYF
>TRBV29-1|.
CSVETTEQYF